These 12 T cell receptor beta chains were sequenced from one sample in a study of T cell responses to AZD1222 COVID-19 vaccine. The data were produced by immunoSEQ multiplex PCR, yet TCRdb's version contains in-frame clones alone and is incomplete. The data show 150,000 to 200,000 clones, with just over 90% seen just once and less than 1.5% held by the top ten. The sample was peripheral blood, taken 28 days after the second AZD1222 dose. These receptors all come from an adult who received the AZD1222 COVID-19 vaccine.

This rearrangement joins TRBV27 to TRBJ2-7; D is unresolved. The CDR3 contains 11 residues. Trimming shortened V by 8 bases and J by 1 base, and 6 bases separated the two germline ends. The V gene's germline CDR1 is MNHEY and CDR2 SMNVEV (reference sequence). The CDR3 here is CASRQSYEQYF. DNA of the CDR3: TGTGCCAGCCGTCAATCCTACGAGCAGTACTTC.

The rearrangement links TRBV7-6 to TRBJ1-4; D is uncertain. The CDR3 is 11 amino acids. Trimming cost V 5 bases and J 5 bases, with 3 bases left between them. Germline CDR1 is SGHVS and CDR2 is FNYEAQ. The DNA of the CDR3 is TGTGCCAGCAGCCGAAATGAAAAACTGTTTTTT. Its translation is CASSRNEKLFF.

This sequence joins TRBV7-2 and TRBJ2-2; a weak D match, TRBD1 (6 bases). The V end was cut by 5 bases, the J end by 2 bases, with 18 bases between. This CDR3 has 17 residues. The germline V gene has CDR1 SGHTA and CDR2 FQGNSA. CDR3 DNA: TGTGCCAGCAGCCTAGGGTCCACAGGGTTAAACACCGGGGAGCTGTTTTTT. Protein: CASSLGSTGLNTGELFF.

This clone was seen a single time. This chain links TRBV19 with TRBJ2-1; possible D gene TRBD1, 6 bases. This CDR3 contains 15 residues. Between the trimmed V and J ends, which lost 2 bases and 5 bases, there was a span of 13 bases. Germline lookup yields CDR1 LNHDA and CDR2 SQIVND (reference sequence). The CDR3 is CASSITGSPNNEQFF. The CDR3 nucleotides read TGTGCCAGTAGTATAACAGGGAGCCCCAACAATGAGCAGTTCTTC. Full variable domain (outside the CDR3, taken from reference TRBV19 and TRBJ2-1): DGGITQSPKYLFRKEGQNVTLSCEQNLNHDAMYWYRQDPGQGLRLIYYSQIVNDFQKGDIAEGYSVSREKKESFPLTVTSAQKNPTAFYLCASSITGSPNNEQFFGPGTRLTVL.

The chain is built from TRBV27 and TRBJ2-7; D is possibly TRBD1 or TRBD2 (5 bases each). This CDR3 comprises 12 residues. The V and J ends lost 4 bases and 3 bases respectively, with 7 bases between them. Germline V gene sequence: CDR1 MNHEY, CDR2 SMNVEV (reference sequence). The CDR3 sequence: CASSWDGYEQYF. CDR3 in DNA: TGTGCCAGCAGTTGGGACGGCTACGAGCAGTACTTC.

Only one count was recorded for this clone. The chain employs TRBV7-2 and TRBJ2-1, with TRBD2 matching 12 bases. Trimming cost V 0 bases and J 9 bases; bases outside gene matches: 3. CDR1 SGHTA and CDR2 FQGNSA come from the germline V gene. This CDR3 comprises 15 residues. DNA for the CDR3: TGTGCCAGCAGCTTAGCGCTAGCGGGAGGGGTTGAGCAGTTCTTC. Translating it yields CASSLALAGGVEQFF.

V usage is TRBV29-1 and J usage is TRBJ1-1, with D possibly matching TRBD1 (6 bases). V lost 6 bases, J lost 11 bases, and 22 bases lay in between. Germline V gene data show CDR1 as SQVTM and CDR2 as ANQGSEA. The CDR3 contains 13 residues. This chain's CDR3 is CSVADDRKLGAFF. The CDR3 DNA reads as TGCAGCGTAGCTGACGACAGGAAACTCGGGGCTTTCTTT.

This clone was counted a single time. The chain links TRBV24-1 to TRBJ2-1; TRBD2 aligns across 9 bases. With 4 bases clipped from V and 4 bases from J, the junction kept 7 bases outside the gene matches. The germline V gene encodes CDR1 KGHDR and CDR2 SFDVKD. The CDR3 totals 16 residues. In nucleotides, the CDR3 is TGTGCCACCAGTGAGGGAGCGGGGGGCCTTTACAATGAGCAGTTCTTC. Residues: CATSEGAGGLYNEQFF.

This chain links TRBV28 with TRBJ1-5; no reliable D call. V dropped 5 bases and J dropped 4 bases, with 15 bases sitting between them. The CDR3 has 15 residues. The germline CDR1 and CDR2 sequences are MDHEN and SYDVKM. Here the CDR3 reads CASSPPSGENQPQHF. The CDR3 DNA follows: TGTGCCAGCAGTCCCCCCTCCGGGGAAAATCAGCCCCAGCATTTT.

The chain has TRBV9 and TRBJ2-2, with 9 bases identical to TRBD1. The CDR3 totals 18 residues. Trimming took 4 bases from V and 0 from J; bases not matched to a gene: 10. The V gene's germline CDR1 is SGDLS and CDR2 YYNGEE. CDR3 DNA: TGTGCCAGCAGCCTTGACGGACAGGGGCGACCGAACACCGGGGAGCTGTTTTTT. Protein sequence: CASSLDGQGRPNTGELFF.

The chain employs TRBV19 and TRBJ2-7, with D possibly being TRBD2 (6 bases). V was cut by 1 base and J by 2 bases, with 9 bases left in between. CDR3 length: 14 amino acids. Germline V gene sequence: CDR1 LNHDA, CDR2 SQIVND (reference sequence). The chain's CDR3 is CASSIARETYEQYF. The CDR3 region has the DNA TGTGCCAGTAGTATAGCCCGGGAGACCTACGAGCAGTACTTC.

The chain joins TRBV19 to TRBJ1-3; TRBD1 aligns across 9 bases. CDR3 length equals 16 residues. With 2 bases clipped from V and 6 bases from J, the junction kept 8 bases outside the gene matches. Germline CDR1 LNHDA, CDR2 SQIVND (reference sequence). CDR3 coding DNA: TGTGCCAGTAGTATACTCTCCGGGACAGGGCTAAACACCATATATTTT. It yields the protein CASSILSGTGLNTIYF.